This passage covers 24 T cell receptor beta chains from one sample sequenced in a study of T cells in Graves' hyperthyroidism and ophthalmopathy. From RNA transcripts, TCR beta CDR3 regions were amplified. HTBI primers were the set used in a first-round RT-PCR of the TCR CDR3. TCRdb itself ran the multiplex PCR reads through MiXCR, one entry per CDR3 protein. In the table there are roughly 660,000 distinct CDR3 sequences, roughly 17% of which are singletons. Sequencing was done on a sample of blood. The receptors derive from a man aged 45-65 years with Graves' hyperthyroidism.

This clonotype was seen a handful of times. This chain uses TRBV9 with TRBJ2-1, with TRBD1 matching over 7 bases. Germline CDR1 is SGDLS and CDR2 is YYNGEE. Trimming cost V 0 bases and J 4 bases; bases outside gene matches: 4. The CDR3 has 15 residues. The CDR3 here is CASSVVVTGYNEQFF. DNA of the CDR3: TGTGCCAGCAGCGTAGTAGTGACAGGGTACAATGAGCAGTTCTTC.

This clonotype was seen a few times. The chain uses TRBV19 and TRBJ2-7; the D call may be TRBD1 or TRBD2 (5 bases each). There are 15 residues in the CDR3. From germline, CDR1 is LNHDA and CDR2 SQIVND (reference sequence). V was clipped by 3 bases and J by 7 bases, with 19 bases between them. The CDR3 bases are TGTGCCAGTAGTATCCTAGCAGTGGGGGTGGAGGAGCAGTACTTC. It yields the protein CASSILAVGVEEQYF.

For this clonotype: It may be a read error: a sequence one base away is much more abundant. Since no conserved phenylalanine or tryptophan closes the CDR3, a read error is the likely cause. The rearrangement joins TRBV28 to TRBJ1-1; D remains unclear. This CDR3 contains 14 residues. Germline V gene lookup returns CDR1 MDHEN and CDR2 SYDVKM. Trimming shortened V by 6 bases and J by 1 base, and 12 bases separated the two germline ends. The DNA of the CDR3 is TGTGCCAGCAGACTGACGACCGCGAACACTGAAGCTTTCCTT. Translating gives CASRLTTANTEAFL.

This clonotype appeared many times. The chain combines TRBV3-1 with TRBJ1-2; D may be TRBD1 (5 bases). Germline-derived CDR1 and CDR2 are LGHDT and YNNKEL (reference sequence). Trimming removed 0 bases at V and 4 bases at J, with 15 bases between. The CDR3 extends over 16 amino acids. The CDR3 nucleotides are TGTGCCAGCAGCCAAGATCGGGGCAGGGTTTTCTATGGCTACACCTTC. Translated: CASSQDRGRVFYGYTF.

There are many counts of this clonotype. V is TRBV27 and J is TRBJ2-5; TRBD1 matches at 7 bases. Looked up from germline, CDR1 is MNHEY and CDR2 is SMNVEV (reference sequence). The CDR3 contains 14 residues. J gave up 7 bases and V 5 bases, and 10 bases lay outside the gene matches. CDR3 sequence: CASSANDRVGTQYF. CDR3 DNA: TGTGCCAGCAGTGCAAACGACAGGGTCGGGACCCAGTACTTC.

This clonotype has at least ten counts. This chain joins TRBV28 and TRBJ1-4; no firm D call. The CDR3 is 16 residues long. V lost 4 bases, J lost 8 bases, and 20 bases lay in between. Per germline, CDR1 MDHEN and CDR2 SYDVKM. This CDR3 reads CASSSNPGPEEEKLFF. In DNA, the CDR3 is TGTGCCAGCAGTTCCAATCCGGGCCCCGAGGAGGAAAAACTGTTTTTT.

At least ten counts were recorded for this clonotype. The V call is TRBV7-2, the J call TRBJ2-7; TRBD2 agrees at 7 bases. The length of the CDR3 is 16 residues. With 2 bases clipped from V and 1 base from J, the junction kept 8 bases outside the gene matches. Germline CDR1 and CDR2: SGHTA and FQGNSA. CDR3 amino acids: CASSLRRGRGSYEQYF. CDR3 nucleotides: TGTGCCAGCAGCTTAAGGAGAGGGAGGGGATCCTACGAGCAGTACTTC.

This clonotype was found a few times. The chain uses TRBV9 and TRBJ2-3; D is unresolved. Germline assignment: CDR1 SGDLS and CDR2 YYNGEE. V shed 0 bases and J shed 0 bases, with 8 bases lying between them. CDR3 length: 15 amino acids. The CDR3 DNA reads TGTGCCAGCAGCGTAGAGCTTCTGAGCACAGATACGCAGTATTTT. As protein: CASSVELLSTDTQYF.

V usage is TRBV30 and J usage is TRBJ1-5; D gene unclear. V was trimmed by 0 bases and J by 2 bases, leaving 14 bases between them. The germline V gene encodes CDR1 GTSNPN and CDR2 SVGIG (reference sequence). The CDR3 contains 16 residues. The CDR3 protein is CAWSVSGSRGNQPQHF. The DNA for the CDR3 is TGTGCCTGGAGTGTATCGGGGTCTCGAGGCAATCAGCCCCAGCATTTT.

This clonotype has ten or more counts. The chain couples TRBV3-1 to TRBJ2-3; D may correspond to TRBD1 or TRBD2 (5 bases each). V was pared by 6 bases and J by 0 bases, with 10 bases between. CDR1 is LGHDT, CDR2 YNNKEL, per germline (reference sequence). The CDR3 runs 14 residues. CDR3 coding DNA: TGTGCCAGCAGTCAGGGCGGGAGCACAGATACGCAGTATTTT. It is translated as CASSQGGSTDTQYF.

The table lists this clonotype with many counts. The chain combines TRBV6-1 with TRBJ2-5; maybe TRBD1 (6 bases). Germline CDR1 and CDR2: MNHNS and SASEGT. Deletions cut 3 bases from V and 5 bases from J, with 10 bases between. The CDR3 sequence is 13 residues long. CDR3 nucleotide sequence: TGTGCCAGCAGTGATAACAGGGCGGAGACCCAGTACTTC. As protein: CASSDNRAETQYF.

This sequence joins TRBV7-9 and TRBJ2-1; 10 bases are a match to TRBD2. V dropped 1 base and J dropped 8; count of bases not matched to a gene: 8. Germline V gives CDR1 SEHNR, CDR2 FQNEAQ (reference sequence). The CDR3 is 16 amino acids. The CDR3 nucleotides are TGTGCCAGCAGCTTAGGGAGGCTAGCGGGAGAGGATGAGCAGTTCTTC. Its translation: CASSLGRLAGEDEQFF.

CDR3 sequence reads: CATSSGARGANVLTF. DNA of the CDR3: TGTGCCACCAGCTCCGGGGCAAGGGGGGCCAACGTCCTGACTTTC. The chain uses TRBV15 and TRBJ2-6, with D perhaps TRBD1 or TRBD2 (5 bases each). The length of the CDR3 is 15 residues. Germline V CDR1 and CDR2: LNHNV, YYDKDF (reference sequence). V was trimmed by 5 bases and J by 4 bases, leaving 12 bases between them.

For this clonotype: A much larger clone sits a single nucleotide away, making a read error possible. The chain has TRBV10-3 and TRBJ2-7; D may be TRBD1 (6 bases). This CDR3 is built from 14 residues. The V gene lost 4 bases and the J gene lost 3 bases, with 13 bases spanning the gap. CDR1 and CDR2 from the germline V gene are ENHRY and SYGVKD. CDR3 DNA sequence: TGTGCCATCAGTGGGTCTCAGGGGTACTACGAGCAGTACGTC. Residues: CAISGSQGYYEQYV.

This clonotype was seen only a few times. The J gene is TRBJ2-7, the V gene TRBV12-3 or TRBV12-4; 9 bases are shared with TRBD1. The junction had 7 bases not matched to a gene; V was cut back by 1 base and J by 3 bases. This CDR3 has 16 residues. The CDR3 reads CASSLGEGQGHYEQYF. CDR3 nucleotide sequence: TGTGCCAGCAGTTTAGGGGAGGGACAGGGTCACTACGAGCAGTACTTC.

A few counts support this clonotype. The chain links TRBV29-1 to TRBJ2-1, with D possibly called TRBD1 or TRBD2 (5 bases each). The V gene's germline CDR1 is SQVTM and CDR2 ANQGSEA. V was cut by 3 bases and J by 9 bases, with 18 bases left in between. This CDR3 region has 14 residues. The CDR3 protein is CSVDIWGSGGEQFF. CDR3 nucleotides: TGCAGCGTTGATATTTGGGGGTCTGGGGGTGAGCAGTTCTTC.

This clonotype was seen more than once but under ten times. The chain combines TRBV6-1 with TRBJ2-7, with TRBD2 identical over 11 bases. After removal of 5 bases from V and 5 bases from J, the junction contained 8 bases not matched to a gene. This CDR3 contains 15 residues. The germline gives CDR1 MNHNS, CDR2 SASEGT. As DNA, the CDR3 is TGTGCCAGCAGTTGGTTAGCGGGAGGGCGGGACGAGCAGTACTTC. Translation: CASSWLAGGRDEQYF.

V gene TRBV6-2 or TRBV6-3 combines with J gene TRBJ2-1; D is tentatively TRBD1 or TRBD2 (5 bases each). Germline values: CDR1 MNHEY, CDR2 SVGEGT. V gave up 6 bases and J gave up 5 bases, with 11 bases separating them. This CDR3 comprises 13 residues. As DNA, the CDR3 is TGTGCCAGCAGGCCCGGGGCACACAATGAGCAGTTCTTC. Translation: CASRPGAHNEQFF.

The table lists this clonotype with a few counts. This chain joins TRBV7-9 and TRBJ2-7; either TRBD1 or TRBD2 may fit D (5 bases each). This CDR3 contains 17 residues. Trimming took off 4 bases at V and 2 bases at J, with 21 bases between the two ends. The germline V gene encodes CDR1 SEHNR and CDR2 FQNEAQ (reference sequence). The chain's CDR3 is CASSSPSRGALTYEQYF. The CDR3 region has the DNA TGTGCCAGCAGCTCCCCTTCGAGGGGAGCCCTTACCTACGAGCAGTACTTC.

This clonotype was seen at least ten times. The chain joins TRBV5-1 to TRBJ2-6; D gene ambiguous. V lost 4 bases to trimming and J lost 4 bases, with 15 bases between them. The CDR3 consists of 16 residues. Germline CDR1 SGHRS, CDR2 YFSETQ. The CDR3 bases are TGCGCCAGCAGCCCGGCGGTGGGAAGGGGGGCCAACGTCCTGACTTTC. The encoded protein is CASSPAVGRGANVLTF.

In its sample, this clonotype was seen many times. The V gene is TRBV12-3 or TRBV12-4, the J gene TRBJ1-5; D uncertain. The CDR3 extends over 12 amino acids. The V gene lost 5 bases and the J gene lost 4 bases, with 6 bases spanning the gap. As DNA, the CDR3 is TGTGCCAGCAGTCCCCGGAATCAGCCCCAGCATTTT. As protein: CASSPRNQPQHF.

In this sample, this clonotype turned up many times. The V and J genes are TRBV7-8 and TRBJ2-7; the D gene is possibly TRBD1 (6 bases). The CDR3 covers 13 residues. Germline V CDR1 and CDR2: SGHVS, FQNEAQ. The V gene lost 11 bases and the J gene lost 3 bases, with 17 bases spanning the gap. Written as DNA, the CDR3 is TGTGCCCCAGGGGCAGATGCTAGCTACGAGCAGTACTTC. This gives the protein CAPGADASYEQYF.

This clonotype was counted between two and nine times. The chain recombines TRBV27 with TRBJ2-7, with a possible D match to TRBD2 (5 bases). From germline, CDR1 is MNHEY and CDR2 SMNVEV (reference sequence). The V gene lost 3 bases and the J gene lost 2 bases, with 14 bases spanning the gap. There are 15 residues in the CDR3. CDR3 loop: CASSFTHVGAYEQYF. In DNA form, the CDR3 reads TGTGCCAGCAGTTTCACCCACGTCGGGGCCTACGAGCAGTACTTC.

This clonotype was seen ten or more times. The chain joins TRBV20-1 to TRBJ2-2; 7 bases are shared with TRBD2. This CDR3 contains 16 residues. Looked up from germline, CDR1 is DFQATT and CDR2 is SNEGSKA (reference sequence). The ends lost 6 bases at V and 4 bases at J; junction bases unmatched: 14. The CDR3 spells CSAARLGLVGTGELFF. CDR3 coding DNA: TGCAGTGCGGCTAGGCTTGGACTAGTCGGCACCGGGGAGCTGTTTTTT.